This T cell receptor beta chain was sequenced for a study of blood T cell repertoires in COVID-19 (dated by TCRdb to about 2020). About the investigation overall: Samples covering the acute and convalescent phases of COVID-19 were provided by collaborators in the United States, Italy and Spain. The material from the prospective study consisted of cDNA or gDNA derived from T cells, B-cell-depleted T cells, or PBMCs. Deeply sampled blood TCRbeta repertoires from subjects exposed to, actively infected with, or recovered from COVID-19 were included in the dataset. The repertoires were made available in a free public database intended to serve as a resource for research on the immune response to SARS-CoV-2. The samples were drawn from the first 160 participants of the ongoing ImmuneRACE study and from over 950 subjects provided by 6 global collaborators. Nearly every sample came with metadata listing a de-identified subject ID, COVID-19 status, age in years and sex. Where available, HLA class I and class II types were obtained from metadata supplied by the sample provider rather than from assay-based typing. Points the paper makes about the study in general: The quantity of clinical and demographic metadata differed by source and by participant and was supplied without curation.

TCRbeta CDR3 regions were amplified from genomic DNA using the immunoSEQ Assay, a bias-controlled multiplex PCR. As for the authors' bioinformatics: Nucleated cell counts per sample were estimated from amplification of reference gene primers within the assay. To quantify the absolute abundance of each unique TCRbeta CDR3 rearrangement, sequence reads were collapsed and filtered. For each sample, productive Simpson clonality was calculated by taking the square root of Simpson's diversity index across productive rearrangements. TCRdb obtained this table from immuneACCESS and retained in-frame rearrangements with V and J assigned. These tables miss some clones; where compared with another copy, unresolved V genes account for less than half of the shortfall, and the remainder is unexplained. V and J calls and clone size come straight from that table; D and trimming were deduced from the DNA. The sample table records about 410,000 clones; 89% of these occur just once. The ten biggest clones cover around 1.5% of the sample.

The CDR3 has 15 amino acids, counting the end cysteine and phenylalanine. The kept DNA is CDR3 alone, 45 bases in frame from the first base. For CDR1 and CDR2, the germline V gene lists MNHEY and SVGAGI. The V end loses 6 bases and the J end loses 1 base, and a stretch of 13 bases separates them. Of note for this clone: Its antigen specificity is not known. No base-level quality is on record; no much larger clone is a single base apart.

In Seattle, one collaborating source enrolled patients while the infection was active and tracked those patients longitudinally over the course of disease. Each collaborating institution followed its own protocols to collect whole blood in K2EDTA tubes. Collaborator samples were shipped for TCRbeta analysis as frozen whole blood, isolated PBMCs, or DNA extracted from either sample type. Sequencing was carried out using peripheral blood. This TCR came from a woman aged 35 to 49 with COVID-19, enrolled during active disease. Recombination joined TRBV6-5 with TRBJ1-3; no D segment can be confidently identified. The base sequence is TGTGCCAGCAGGCTAGCTTTCGATTCTGGAAACACCATATATTTT. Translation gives CASRLAFDSGNTIYF.